This T cell receptor beta chain emerged from a study of cytomegalovirus exposure and HLA in healthy donors. Study findings and constraints: In vitro checks showed that a few CMV-associated chains really do target CMV antigens.

It was healthy bone marrow donors who served as donors. Both 60 Vbeta primers and 13 Jbeta primers went into the PCR. TCRdb's table, derived via immunoSEQ multiplex PCR, lists solely in-frame clones and lacks some. The sample has approximately 140,000 clones, about 76% seen once; the top ten hold roughly 3.6%. On this clone: Its cognate antigen is unknown.

V dropped 4 bases and J dropped 3; count of bases not matched to a gene: 14. The CDR3 extends over 17 amino acids. The V gene's germline CDR1 is LNHDA and CDR2 SQIVND (reference sequence). The chain couples TRBV19 to TRBJ2-7; 8 nucleotides match TRBD2. The source is a human donor in good health. The sequencing sample was made of PBMCs. The CDR3 DNA is TGTGCCAGTAGTACTTCGACTACCGGGACTAGACTCTACGAGCAGTACTTC. Protein product: CASSTSTTGTRLYEQYF.